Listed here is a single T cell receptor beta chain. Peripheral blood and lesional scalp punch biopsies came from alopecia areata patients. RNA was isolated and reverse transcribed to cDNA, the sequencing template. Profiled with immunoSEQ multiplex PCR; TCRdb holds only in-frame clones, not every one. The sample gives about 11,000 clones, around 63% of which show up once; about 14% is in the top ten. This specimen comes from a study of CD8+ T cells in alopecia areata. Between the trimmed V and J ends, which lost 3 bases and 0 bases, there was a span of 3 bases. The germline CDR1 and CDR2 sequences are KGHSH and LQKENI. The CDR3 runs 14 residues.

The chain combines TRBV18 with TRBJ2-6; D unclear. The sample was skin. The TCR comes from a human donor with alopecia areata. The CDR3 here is CASSPPSGANVLTF. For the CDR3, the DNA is TGTGCCAGCTCACCCCCCTCTGGGGCCAACGTCCTGACTTTC.